Listed below are T cell receptor beta chains from one sample, sequenced in a study of blood T cell repertoires in COVID-19. Some clones are missing from TCRdb's copy, which holds only in-frame ones; the method was immunoSEQ multiplex PCR. The profile shows 200,000 or so clones, 70% to 90% of them singletons. The sample was peripheral blood. Receptors were obtained from a man aged 45-65 years who had recovered from COVID-19. CDR3s include the opening cysteine and the closing phenylalanine or tryptophan. The D gene is left open where the match is weak. The size of a clone is reported for some rows only, either as once, few or many, or as a class for expanded clones.

J gene: TRBJ2-5; clone size: .; D gene: TRBD2; V gene: TRBV6-5; CDR3 DNA: TGTGCCAGCAGACTAGCGGGAGGGCAGACCCAGTACTTC; CDR3 protein: CASRLAGGQTQYF
J gene: TRBJ2-2; clone size: .; D gene: .; V gene: TRBV6-5; CDR3 DNA: TGTGCCAGCAGTTACCTGTTCGGGGAGCTGTTTTTT; CDR3 protein: CASSYLFGELFF
J gene: TRBJ2-7; clone size: .; D gene: TRBD2; V gene: TRBV28; CDR3 DNA: TGTGCCAGCACCCTGAGGACTAGGAAGTTCTACGAGCAGTACTTC; CDR3 protein: CASTLRTRKFYEQYF
J gene: TRBJ2-1; clone size: .; D gene: TRBD2; V gene: TRBV28; CDR3 DNA: TGTGCCAGCAGTTTAACGGGGGACTACCGTTACAATGAGCAGTTCTTC; CDR3 protein: CASSLTGDYRYNEQFF
J gene: TRBJ2-3; clone size: .; D gene: .; V gene: TRBV19; CDR3 DNA: TGTGCCAGTAGTTTAGTGGGAGGTCCAAGCGCAGATACGCAGTATTTT; CDR3 protein: CASSLVGGPSADTQYF
J gene: TRBJ2-7; clone size: .; D gene: TRBD1; V gene: TRBV4-1; CDR3 DNA: TGCGCCAGCAGCCTCGAGGACAGGTTGTCCTACGAGCAGTACTTC; CDR3 protein: CASSLEDRLSYEQYF
J gene: TRBJ1-6; clone size: .; D gene: .; V gene: TRBV2; CDR3 DNA: TGTGCCAGCAGACGGGGGTATAATTCACCCCTCCACTTT; CDR3 protein: CASRRGYNSPLHF
J gene: TRBJ1-3; clone size: .; D gene: TRBD1; V gene: TRBV19; CDR3 DNA: TGTGCCAGTAGAATGACAGGGTTTGCTGGAAACACCATATATTTT; CDR3 protein: CASRMTGFAGNTIYF
J gene: TRBJ1-5; clone size: .; D gene: TRBD1; V gene: TRBV6-5; CDR3 DNA: TGTGCCAGCAGTTACTCCCGGGACAGGGGTCAGCCCCAGCATTTT; CDR3 protein: CASSYSRDRGQPQHF
J gene: TRBJ2-3; clone size: few; D gene: TRBD1; V gene: TRBV7-8; CDR3 DNA: TGTGCCAGCAGCTTAACGGACAGGGGACTAAACCTTCATACGCAGTATTTT; CDR3 protein: CASSLTDRGLNLHTQYF
J gene: TRBJ1-2; clone size: .; D gene: TRBD1; V gene: TRBV5-1; CDR3 DNA: TGCGCCAGCAGCTTGGGACAGGGAGAAGGCTACACCTTC; CDR3 protein: CASSLGQGEGYTF
J gene: TRBJ2-1; clone size: .; D gene: TRBD2; V gene: TRBV18; CDR3 DNA: TGTGCCAGCTCACTTCAACTAGCGGGCGGATTCAATGAGCAGTTCTTC; CDR3 protein: CASSLQLAGGFNEQFF
J gene: TRBJ2-7; clone size: .; D gene: TRBD1; V gene: TRBV28; CDR3 DNA: TGTGCCAGCATCCCGACAGGGCCTTTTATTAACGAGCAGTACTTC; CDR3 protein: CASIPTGPFINEQYF
J gene: TRBJ1-1; clone size: .; D gene: .; V gene: TRBV11-3; CDR3 DNA: TGTGCCAGCAGCCCGCAACGCGGGGAAAACACTGAAGCTTTCTTT; CDR3 protein: CASSPQRGENTEAFF
J gene: TRBJ2-7; clone size: .; D gene: TRBD1; V gene: TRBV28; CDR3 DNA: TGTGCCAGCAGACCGCGACAGGGCCCCTACGAGCAGTACTTC; CDR3 protein: CASRPRQGPYEQYF
J gene: TRBJ2-7; clone size: .; D gene: .; V gene: TRBV11-2; CDR3 DNA: TGTGCCAGCAGCCCGTGGGACATCCACGAGCAGTACTTC; CDR3 protein: CASSPWDIHEQYF
J gene: TRBJ1-1; clone size: .; D gene: .; V gene: TRBV5-1; CDR3 DNA: TGCGCCAGCAGCTTGGAAATACGGTCGAACACTGAAGCTTTCTTT; CDR3 protein: CASSLEIRSNTEAFF